The rows below give T cell receptor beta chains drawn from one sample of a study of blood T cell repertoires in COVID-19. Only in-frame clones appear in the TCRdb table, and some are missing; sequencing was by immunoSEQ multiplex PCR. The sample contains about 140,000 clones, around 84% of which appear only once. Sample: peripheral blood. These receptors all come from a woman aged 55-75 years with acute or convalescent COVID-19. The CDR3 runs from the conserved cysteine through the conserved F or W. Fields, in order: D gene, clone size, J gene, V gene, CDR3 protein, CDR3 DNA. D genes are given only for firm matches. Clone size, where shown, is once, few, many, or a class for clones that have expanded.

>-|-|TRBJ2-3|TRBV7-2
CASSLQGSTDTQYF
TGTGCCAGCAGCTTACAGGGAAGCACAGATACGCAGTATTTT
>-|-|TRBJ1-6|TRBV6-1
CASSETGAGSPLHF
TGTGCCAGCAGTGAAACGGGAGCAGGTTCACCCCTCCACTTT
>-|few|TRBJ1-3|TRBV5-6
CASSPGEGRLAYF
TGTGCCAGCAGCCCTGGGGAGGGACGACTGGCATATTTT
>-|-|TRBJ1-1|TRBV7-8
CASSSRLHTEAFF
TGTGCCAGCAGCTCCCGACTGCACACTGAAGCTTTCTTT
>-|-|TRBJ2-7|TRBV2
CASSSGAYEQYF
TGTGCCAGCAGCTCGGGAGCCTACGAGCAGTACTTC
>-|-|TRBJ2-3|TRBV6-2/TRBV6-3
CASSREDTQYF
TGTGCCAGCAGTCGGGAGGATACGCAGTATTTT
>-|-|TRBJ1-3|TRBV7-2
CASSPQGPSGNTIYF
TGTGCCAGCAGCCCCCAGGGTCCCTCTGGAAACACCATATATTTT
>TRBD1|many|TRBJ1-1|TRBV4-2
CASSQEDRGGKAEAFF
TGTGCCAGCAGCCAAGAGGACAGGGGAGGAAAGGCTGAAGCTTTCTTT
>-|few|TRBJ2-1|TRBV2
CASRAGTSSYNEQFF
TGTGCCAGCAGGGCCGGGACAAGCTCCTACAATGAGCAGTTCTTC
>TRBD1|-|TRBJ1-2|TRBV5-1
CASSLTGGGYGYTF
TGCGCCAGCAGCTTGACAGGGGGCGGATATGGCTACACCTTC
>TRBD1|-|TRBJ1-4|TRBV2
CASSEGSGGSKATNEKLFF
TGTGCCAGCAGTGAAGGGTCAGGGGGCTCAAAGGCAACTAATGAAAAACTGTTTTTT
>TRBD1|-|TRBJ2-3|TRBV5-1
CASSHDRGQGDTQYF
TGCGCCAGCAGCCACGACAGGGGGCAGGGAGATACGCAGTATTTT
>-|few|TRBJ2-7|TRBV27
CATRQRTAEQYF
TGTGCTACTCGACAGCGTACAGCCGAGCAGTACTTC
>-|-|TRBJ1-4|TRBV28
CASSYRLRDEKLFF
TGTGCCAGCAGTTATCGGTTGAGGGATGAAAAACTGTTTTTT
>TRBD2|-|TRBJ2-5|TRBV5-4
CASSLAGSSGRETQYF
TGTGCCAGCAGCTTGGCCGGGTCTAGCGGGAGAGAGACCCAGTACTTC
>-|-|TRBJ2-5|TRBV28
CASRTGLRQETQYF
TGTGCCAGCAGGACGGGACTGCGACAAGAGACCCAGTACTTC
>-|once|TRBJ2-2|TRBV6-5
CASKRGGNTGELFF
TGTGCCAGCAAGAGAGGGGGAAACACCGGGGAGCTGTTTTTT
>TRBD1|once|TRBJ1-2|TRBV5-1
CASSQDRQGDYGYTF
TGCGCCAGCAGTCAGGACAGGCAAGGTGACTATGGCTACACCTTC
>-|-|TRBJ1-1|TRBV18
CASSRANTEAFF
TGTGCCAGCTCACGAGCTAACACTGAAGCTTTCTTT
>-|few|TRBJ1-1|TRBV6-5
CASRGQVMNTEAFF
TGTGCCAGCAGGGGGCAGGTCATGAACACTGAAGCTTTCTTT
>TRBD1|-|TRBJ1-1|TRBV18
CASSPGQGARNTEAFF
TGTGCCAGCTCACCCGGACAGGGGGCGAGGAACACTGAAGCTTTCTTT
>TRBD2|-|TRBJ2-7|TRBV18
CASSPTGTRVEQYF
TGTGCCAGCTCACCAACCGGGACTAGGGTCGAGCAGTACTTC
>-|-|TRBJ2-1|TRBV6-1
CASSEGWTVYNEQFF
TGTGCCAGCAGTGAAGGCTGGACAGTCTACAATGAGCAGTTCTTC
>-|-|TRBJ1-4|TRBV2
CASSPPGDKKLFF
TGTGCCAGCAGCCCCCCGGGGGATAAAAAACTGTTTTTT
>TRBD2|-|TRBJ2-7|TRBV6-5
CASHQGRGARQYF
TGTGCCAGCCACCAGGGGCGGGGGGCCAGGCAGTACTTC
>TRBD1|-|TRBJ1-6|TRBV11-3
CASRLVDRPNSPLHF
TGTGCCAGCAGGCTGGTGGACAGGCCTAATTCACCCCTCCACTTT
>-|-|TRBJ2-5|TRBV7-9
CASSQVAETQYF
TGTGCCAGCAGCCAGGTGGCGGAGACCCAGTACTTC
>TRBD1|-|TRBJ2-7|TRBV7-9
CASSSPWDRGFSSYEQYF
TGTGCCAGCAGCTCCCCCTGGGACAGGGGTTTTAGCTCCTACGAGCAGTACTTC
>-|-|TRBJ1-6|TRBV6-2/TRBV6-3
CASSRGSGESPLHF
TGTGCCAGCAGCCGTGGCAGCGGTGAGTCACCCCTCCACTTT
>-|-|TRBJ2-2|TRBV19
CASSFVGELFF
TGTGCCAGTAGTTTCGTCGGGGAGCTGTTTTTT
>-|-|TRBJ2-7|TRBV6-6
CASRSQGYEQYF
TGTGCCAGCAGATCCCAGGGCTACGAGCAGTACTTC
>-|-|TRBJ2-5|TRBV11-2
CASSQGFQETQYF
TGTGCCAGCAGCCAGGGGTTCCAAGAGACCCAGTACTTC
>-|-|TRBJ1-1|TRBV3-1/TRBV3-2
CASSPRILGQWNTEAFF
TGTGCCAGCAGCCCAAGGATTCTAGGTCAATGGAACACTGAAGCTTTCTTT
>-|few|TRBJ2-3|TRBV5-3
CARSLATLKDTQYF
TGTGCCAGAAGCTTGGCGACTCTAAAGGATACGCAGTATTTT
>-|-|TRBJ1-6|TRBV27
CASSPAPAGAYSPLHF
TGTGCCAGCAGTCCCGCCCCCGCGGGAGCATACTCACCCCTCCACTTT
>-|-|TRBJ1-6|TRBV7-9
CASSLDSIGSPLHF
TGTGCCAGCAGCCTGGACAGCATAGGTTCACCCCTCCACTTT
>-|-|TRBJ2-2|TRBV9
CASMGGNTGELFF
TGTGCCAGCATGGGGGGGAACACCGGGGAGCTGTTTTTT
>-|many|TRBJ2-7|TRBV19
CASSIGWGPGDEQYF
TGTGCCAGTAGTATCGGATGGGGTCCAGGGGACGAGCAGTACTTC
>-|-|TRBJ1-1|TRBV6-2/TRBV6-3
CASSYSRGIGNEAFF
TGTGCCAGCAGTTACTCCCGGGGGATCGGAAATGAAGCTTTCTTT
>-|-|TRBJ2-3|TRBV14
CASSLWTDYTDTQYF
TGTGCCAGCAGCTTATGGACGGACTACACAGATACGCAGTATTTT
>TRBD1|-|TRBJ1-2|TRBV7-3
CASSSGTGDGYTF
TGTGCCAGCAGCTCGGGGACAGGGGACGGCTACACCTTC
>-|-|TRBJ1-1|TRBV11-3
CASSLSRDANTEAFF
TGTGCCAGCAGCTTATCCAGGGATGCGAACACTGAAGCTTTCTTT
>-|-|TRBJ1-3|TRBV5-1
CASSSRGPSGGNTIYF
TGCGCCAGCAGCTCGCGGGGACCTTCGGGAGGAAACACCATATATTTT
>-|-|TRBJ1-5|TRBV28
CASSLPGASQPQHF
TGTGCCAGCAGTCTTCCAGGGGCAAGCCAGCCCCAGCATTTT
>TRBD1|-|TRBJ1-5|TRBV19
CASSGGQSNQPQHF
TGTGCCAGTAGTGGGGGACAGTCCAATCAGCCCCAGCATTTT
>TRBD1|-|TRBJ1-4|TRBV4-1
CASSQPGQGFYNEKLFF
TGCGCCAGCAGCCAACCCGGACAGGGCTTTTATAATGAAAAACTGTTTTTT
>TRBD2|few|TRBJ2-3|TRBV6-1
CASSEKNPRGLARTDTQYF
TGTGCCAGCAGTGAAAAAAATCCCCGGGGACTAGCTCGCACAGATACGCAGTATTTT
>TRBD1|-|TRBJ1-1|TRBV28
CASSLRTGATNTEAFF
TGTGCCAGTAGTTTACGGACAGGGGCCACGAACACTGAAGCTTTCTTT
>-|-|TRBJ1-3|TRBV18
CATRVSSGNTIYF
TGTGCCACCAGGGTGAGCTCTGGAAACACCATATATTTT
>TRBD1|-|TRBJ2-7|TRBV11-3
CASSRRGWDRADEQYF
TGTGCCAGCAGCCGGAGGGGGTGGGACAGGGCCGACGAGCAGTACTTC
>TRBD1|-|TRBJ1-2|TRBV30
CAWRAWTGREVYGYTF
TGTGCCTGGAGAGCCTGGACAGGGAGGGAGGTCTATGGCTACACCTTC
>TRBD2|-|TRBJ2-3|TRBV2
CATGLGADTQYF
TGTGCCACAGGACTAGGGGCAGATACGCAGTATTTT
>-|-|TRBJ2-5|TRBV11-3
CASSPPGFGKETQYF
TGTGCCAGCAGCCCCCCGGGATTCGGGAAGGAGACCCAGTACTTC
>TRBD1|-|TRBJ2-5|TRBV11-3
CASSPHSTGQETQYF
TGTGCCAGCAGCCCACATTCGACAGGGCAAGAGACCCAGTACTTC
>TRBD2|once|TRBJ2-3|TRBV7-6
CASSHWGEGGADTQYF
TGTGCCAGCAGCCACTGGGGGGAGGGTGGGGCAGATACGCAGTATTTT
>TRBD1|once|TRBJ1-3|TRBV5-1
CASRATGTGNTIYF
TGCGCCAGCCGGGCGACAGGGACTGGAAACACCATATATTTT
>-|once|TRBJ1-2|TRBV5-5
CASSFGGNYGYTF
TGTGCCAGCAGCTTCGGGGGGAACTATGGCTACACCTTC
>-|-|TRBJ1-1|TRBV14
CASSQVRGLAEAFF
TGTGCCAGCAGCCAAGTCCGAGGGCTCGCTGAAGCTTTCTTT
>TRBD2|-|TRBJ2-5|TRBV12-5
CASGLGLAGTQYF
TGTGCTAGTGGTTTGGGACTAGCGGGGACCCAGTACTTC